This T cell receptor (beta chain) was identified during a study of control samples from healthy donors and cancer patients. This CDR3 has 13 amino acids. V dropped 0 bases and J dropped 10 bases, with 10 bases sitting between them. The germline V gene encodes CDR1 LGHNA and CDR2 YNFKEQ. The repertoire was sequenced with immunoSEQ multiplex PCR; TCRdb's copy has only in-frame clones and lacks some. The sample records around 250,000 clones, roughly 82% being singletons. The chain employs TRBV4-2 and TRBJ2-1; D gene ambiguous. The material sequenced was PBMCs. The TCR comes from a woman aged 55-69 years with lung cancer. The CDR3 nucleotides read TGTGCCAGCAGCCAAGATGAGGCCGAAGAGCAGTTCTTC. Its protein is CASSQDEAEEQFF.